This passage covers 8 T cell receptor beta chains from one sample sequenced in a study of control samples from healthy donors and cancer patients. Sequencing was performed with immunoSEQ multiplex PCR; in TCRdb, only in-frame clones are kept and a portion is missing. The sample contains approximately 66,000 clones, nearly 90% of which appear only once. Sequencing was performed on PBMCs. Every receptor here comes from a man in his sixties with colorectal cancer.

The chain couples TRBV2 to TRBJ1-4; D is possibly TRBD1 (6 bases). Per germline, CDR1 SNHLY and CDR2 FYNNEI. The CDR3 totals 15 residues. V was clipped by 2 bases and J by 5 bases, with 12 bases between them. The CDR3 loop is CASSERTALNEKLFF. The CDR3 coding sequence is TGTGCCAGCAGTGAAAGGACAGCCTTAAATGAAAAACTGTTTTTT.

The chain uses TRBV4-1 and TRBJ2-7, with TRBD2 identical over 7 bases. Trimming removed 0 bases from V and 2 bases from J; junction bases left unmatched: 16. Germline CDR1 and CDR2: MGHRA and YSYEKL. The CDR3 runs 19 residues. The CDR3, as DNA: TGCGCCAGCAGCCAAGATGTGCCAAGATCCCTAGCGGAAACCTACGAGCAGTACTTC. Translating gives CASSQDVPRSLAETYEQYF.

V and J are TRBV2 and TRBJ1-1, with D possibly being TRBD1 (5 bases). V was shortened by 9 bases and J by 4 bases, with 9 bases between the two germline ends. The V gene's germline CDR1 is SNHLY and CDR2 FYNNEI. The CDR3 is made up of 11 amino acids. CDR3 nucleotides: TGTGCCAGTGCAGGGTTCACTGAAGCTTTCTTT. Its translation: CASAGFTEAFF.

The V gene is TRBV13, the J gene TRBJ2-3; weak D call: TRBD1 (5 bases). V shed 4 bases and J shed 0 bases, with 14 bases lying between them. The CDR3 has 16 amino acids. Germline CDR1 PRHDT, CDR2 FYEKMQ (reference sequence). Here the CDR3 reads CASSSSATASTDTQYF. DNA of the CDR3: TGTGCCAGCAGCTCCTCGGCGACAGCGAGCACAGATACGCAGTATTTT.

This sequence joins TRBV10-1 and TRBJ2-2; 11 bases are shared with TRBD1. V shed 2 bases and J 6 bases; nucleotides not matched to a gene: 2. Germline lookup yields CDR1 WNHNN and CDR2 SYGVQD (reference sequence). This CDR3 contains 15 residues. DNA for the CDR3: TGCGCCAGCAGTGAGAGGGGACAGGGGGCCGGGGAGCTGTTTTTT. Encoded protein: CASSERGQGAGELFF.

V is TRBV5-4 and J is TRBJ2-7, with TRBD2 matching 10 bases. Germline V gene data show CDR1 as SGHNT and CDR2 as YYREEE (reference sequence). V dropped 7 bases and J dropped 6; count of bases not matched to a gene: 13. This CDR3 contains 15 residues. The CDR3 DNA sequence: TGTGCCAGCGGGTTCACTAGCGGGGTTTCTGGCGAGCAGTACTTC. Protein: CASGFTSGVSGEQYF. Full variable domain (rest looked up from reference TRBV5-4 and TRBJ2-7): ETGVTQSPTHLIKTRGQQVTLRCSSQSGHNTVSWYQQALGQGPQFIFQYYREEENGRGNFPPRFSGLQFPNYSSELNVNALELDDSALYLCASGFTSGVSGEQYFGPGTRLTVT.

The chain recombines TRBV6-5 with TRBJ2-7; no clear D gene. The germline V gene encodes CDR1 MNHEY and CDR2 SVGAGI. Deletions cut 6 bases from V and 0 bases from J, with 15 bases between. The CDR3 consists of 15 residues. The CDR3 bases are TGTGCCAGCAGCCCGGCAATGGTAACCTCCTACGAGCAGTACTTC. This encodes CASSPAMVTSYEQYF.

This sequence joins TRBV24-1 and TRBJ2-3; D remains ambiguous. V lost 3 bases and J lost 9, with 12 bases in between. The germline V gene encodes CDR1 KGHDR and CDR2 SFDVKD. The CDR3 has 13 amino acids. CDR3 in amino acids: CATSDPPSPTQYF. The CDR3 DNA reads TGTGCCACCAGTGATCCCCCCAGTCCGACGCAGTATTTT.